Listed below are T cell receptor beta chains from one sample, sequenced in a study of early stage breast cancer tumors. Clones were read by immunoSEQ multiplex PCR, and TCRdb kept only the in-frame ones, dropping some. The sample shows approximately 75,000 clones, around 80% of them seen only once. The sequenced material came from blood. These receptors came from a person aged 40-50 years with breast cancer. Each CDR3 is given with its conserved first and last residue. The D gene is left open where the match is weak. Rows may omit the clone size; those that give it use once, few, many or a size class.

v_call,clone_size,j_call,d_call,cdr3_nt,cdr3_aa
TRBV21-1,-,TRBJ1-2,-,TGTGCCAGCAGCAAAGTGAAGAGGGGGACCCGCGGTGGCTACACCTTC,CASSKVKRGTRGGYTF
TRBV29-1,-,TRBJ2-7,-,TGCAGCGTTGGATGGCAGGGCTACGAGCAGTACTTC,CSVGWQGYEQYF
TRBV11-3,-,TRBJ2-5,-,TGTGCCAGCAGCTTAACCTACAGAGAGGGGACCCAGTACTTC,CASSLTYREGTQYF
TRBV28,-,TRBJ1-1,-,TGTGCCAGCACTCGACAGGTGAACACTGAAGCTTTCTTT,CASTRQVNTEAFF
TRBV15,-,TRBJ2-7,-,TGTGCCACCAGCAGAGATGAACGACAGGTAAACGAGCAGTACTTC,CATSRDERQVNEQYF
TRBV7-6,-,TRBJ2-1,TRBD1,TGTGCCAGCAGCTCGACAGGGAACTCCTACAATGAGCAGTTCTTC,CASSSTGNSYNEQFF
TRBV7-9,-,TRBJ2-1,-,TGTGCCAGCAGCCCCAACCCCGGGAGAGAGGAGTTCTTC,CASSPNPGREEFF
TRBV5-4,-,TRBJ2-7,-,TGTGCCAGCAGCTTGGAAAACTCCTACGAGCAGTACTTC,CASSLENSYEQYF
TRBV5-6,-,TRBJ2-7,TRBD1,TGTGCCAGCAGCTTGGAGGTGGGACAGAGTTACGAGCAGTACTTC,CASSLEVGQSYEQYF
TRBV10-3,-,TRBJ2-7,TRBD1,TGTGCCATAGGACAGGGGGCCTCCTACGAGCAGTACTTC,CAIGQGASYEQYF
TRBV2,-,TRBJ2-2,TRBD2,TGTGCCAGCAGTGGGACTAGTATGTACACCGGGGAGCTGTTTTTT,CASSGTSMYTGELFF
TRBV4-2,-,TRBJ2-4,TRBD2,TGTGCCAGCAGCCGAGACTTGGGACTAGCGGGAGCGAGCGGTGCCAAAAACATTCAGTACTTC,CASSRDLGLAGASGAKNIQYF
TRBV7-9,-,TRBJ2-1,TRBD2,TGTGCCAGCAGCTTGAGGCTAGCGGGGATCAATGAGCAGTTCTTC,CASSLRLAGINEQFF
TRBV18,-,TRBJ1-5,-,TGTGCCAGCTCACCTCAGGGGCGAAATCAGCCCCAGCATTTT,CASSPQGRNQPQHF
TRBV11-3,-,TRBJ2-1,-,TGTGCCAGCAGCTTTGGCAGAACTAATGAGCAGTTCTTC,CASSFGRTNEQFF
TRBV5-1,once,TRBJ1-1,TRBD1,TGCGCCAGCAGCTTGGCGGACAGGGGGGCACATGAAGCTTTCTTT,CASSLADRGAHEAFF